This entry lists 23 T cell receptor beta chains sequenced from one sample in a study of CD8+ T cells in alopecia areata. Extracted RNA was reverse transcribed into cDNA, the sequencing template. Sequencing was performed with immunoSEQ multiplex PCR; in TCRdb, only in-frame clones are kept and a portion is missing. The table records 98,000 or so clones, approximately 59% of them present only once. Sequenced input: CD8+ T cells sorted from blood. The origin of the receptors is a human donor in good health.

CDR3 sequence: CASSSPLDRGRTF. The CDR3 DNA reads TGTGCCAGCAGCTCGCCTTTGGACAGGGGCCGCACCTTC. This chain connects TRBV7-9 to TRBJ1-2, with 9 bases identical to TRBD1. Per the germline V gene, CDR1 is SEHNR and CDR2 is FQNEAQ (reference sequence). The CDR3 is 13 residues long. Unmatched junction bases numbered 10, after V lost 4 bases and J lost 13 bases.

The rearrangement joins TRBV27 to TRBJ2-6; a weak D match, TRBD1 (6 bases). CDR1 MNHEY and CDR2 SMNVEV come from the germline V gene (reference sequence). The CDR3 extends over 15 amino acids. V was shortened by 5 bases and J by 0 bases, with 8 bases between the two germline ends. This CDR3 is CASSPDSSGANVLTF. DNA of the CDR3: TGTGCCAGCAGTCCGGACAGCTCTGGGGCCAACGTCCTGACTTTC. Complete variable domain (other parts from reference TRBV27 and TRBJ2-6): EAQVTQNPRYLITVTGKKLTVTCSQNMNHEYMSWYRQDPGLGLRQIYYSMNVEVTDKGDVPEGYKVSRKEKRNFPLILESPSPNQTSLYFCASSPDSSGANVLTFGAGSRLTVL.

This chain uses TRBV6-6 with TRBJ1-2; no firm D call. V dropped 2 bases and J dropped 0 bases, with 7 bases sitting between them. The CDR3 covers 14 residues. Germline assignment: CDR1 MNHNY and CDR2 SVGAGI (reference sequence). CDR3 in DNA: TGTGCCAGCAGTTACGGCGGGGCTAACTATGGCTACACCTTC. It is translated as CASSYGGANYGYTF.

The table lists this clone with a few counts. The rearrangement uses TRBV28 and TRBJ2-6; D uncertain. V lost 4 bases and J lost 0, with 4 bases in between. The CDR3 is made up of 14 amino acids. Germline values: CDR1 MDHEN, CDR2 SYDVKM. CDR3 bases: TGTGCCAGCAGTTACCTCTCTGGGGCCAACGTCCTGACTTTC. Translating it yields CASSYLSGANVLTF.

The chain uses TRBV29-1 and TRBJ2-5, with TRBD1 matching 8 bases. The CDR3 is 16 residues long. CDR1 and CDR2 (germline): SQVTM, ANQGSEA. J lost 5 bases, V lost 3 bases, and 14 bases had no gene match. This CDR3 reads CSVDGDDLTGDETQYF. In DNA form, the CDR3 reads TGCAGCGTTGACGGCGATGATTTGACAGGGGACGAGACCCAGTACTTC.

In its sample, this clone was seen a few times. Other nucleotide sequences in the sample specify the same CDR3. This rearrangement joins TRBV29-1 to TRBJ1-2; D not certain. The V gene's germline CDR1 is SQVTM and CDR2 ANQGSEA. The CDR3 is 13 amino acids. Trimming took off 6 bases at V and 0 bases at J, with 11 bases between the two ends. The chain's CDR3 is CSVGPGTNYGYTF. Here the CDR3 DNA reads TGCAGCGTGGGCCCGGGGACTAACTATGGCTACACCTTC.

The chain has TRBV5-6 and TRBJ1-5; D is uncertain. Trimming left V 4 bases short and J 2 bases short, with 10 bases between. The CDR3 has 14 amino acids. Germline-derived CDR1 and CDR2 are SGHDT and YYEEEE. The CDR3 here is CASSALGGNQPQHF. DNA for the CDR3: TGTGCCAGCAGCGCGCTTGGTGGCAATCAGCCCCAGCATTTT.

The chain has TRBV2 and TRBJ1-2, with a weak D call TRBD1 (5 bases). The CDR3 loop spans 13 amino acids. Trimming removed 7 bases at V and 4 bases at J, with 13 bases between. Germline V CDR1 and CDR2: SNHLY, FYNNEI. This CDR3 is CASNGARAYGYTF. The CDR3 DNA follows: TGTGCCAGCAATGGTGCCAGGGCCTATGGCTACACCTTC.

CDR3 residues: CASSQDLGPNTEAFF. Here the CDR3 DNA reads TGTGCCAGCAGCCAAGATCTTGGCCCCAACACTGAAGCTTTCTTT. The chain is built from TRBV4-2 and TRBJ1-1; D is unresolved. This CDR3 is built from 15 residues. Germline CDR1 and CDR2: LGHNA and YNFKEQ. The V end was cut by 0 bases, the J end by 2 bases, with 10 bases between.

This clone turned up a few times. The chain uses TRBV9 and TRBJ2-5; 8 positions agree with TRBD1. This CDR3 spans 16 amino acids. CDR1 and CDR2 from the germline V gene are SGDLS and YYNGEE. Germline trimming cut 3 bases from V and 2 bases from J; bases unmatched to any gene: 9. CDR3 DNA: TGTGCCAGCAGCGCCCCGGGACAGGAGATTCAAGAGACCCAGTACTTC. Its translation is CASSAPGQEIQETQYF.

V gene TRBV7-9 combines with J gene TRBJ2-3; D remains ambiguous. V dropped 2 bases and J dropped 6 bases, with 9 bases sitting between them. Germline CDR1 SEHNR, CDR2 FQNEAQ (reference sequence). The CDR3 extends over 13 amino acids. In DNA, the CDR3 is TGTGCCAGCAGCTTAATTGACTTGGATACGCAGTATTTT. Translating it yields CASSLIDLDTQYF.

CDR3 sequence (DNA): TGTGCCAGTAGTATGACCGTAGGACAGGGTTCTTACGAGCAGTACTTC. Translation: CASSMTVGQGSYEQYF. The chain employs TRBV19 and TRBJ2-7; 8 bases agree with TRBD1. Germline lookup yields CDR1 LNHDA and CDR2 SQIVND (reference sequence). The CDR3 extends over 16 amino acids. The V segment lost 3 bases and the J segment 4 bases; nucleotides outside the gene matches: 11.

The rearrangement uses TRBV29-1 and TRBJ2-3; D ambiguous. The CDR3 contains 12 residues. V gave up 0 bases and J gave up 7 bases, with 8 bases separating them. CDR1 and CDR2 from the germline V gene are SQVTM and ANQGSEA. The DNA of the CDR3 is TGCAGCGTTGAAGATGGCGCTAATACGCAGTATTTT. Its translation: CSVEDGANTQYF.

The rearrangement links TRBV28 to TRBJ2-2, with D unresolved. Germline CDR1 is MDHEN and CDR2 is SYDVKM. The CDR3 spans 11 residues. V was cut by 4 bases and J by 8 bases, with 5 bases left in between. The CDR3, as DNA: TGTGCCAGCAGTTCCCTGGGGGAGCTGTTTTTT. Translated, it gives CASSSLGELFF.

This clone was counted between two and nine times. The chain joins TRBV4-1 to TRBJ2-7; D is perhaps TRBD1 or TRBD2 (6 bases each). CDR1 and CDR2 (germline): MGHRA, YSYEKL. The CDR3 totals 15 residues. V lost 5 bases and J lost 0, with 14 bases in between. CDR3 DNA: TGCGCCAGCAGCGAAAGGGGGGAAAGCTCCTACGAGCAGTACTTC. This translates into CASSERGESSYEQYF.

This sequence joins TRBV9 and TRBJ1-1; no clear D. V lost 0 bases to trimming and J lost 4 bases, with 7 bases between them. There are 13 residues in the CDR3. Germline CDR1 and CDR2: SGDLS and YYNGEE. The CDR3 nucleotides read TGTGCCAGCAGCGTAGAATTTGGCACTGAAGCTTTCTTT. Encoded protein: CASSVEFGTEAFF.

The genes are TRBV7-9 and TRBJ2-2; 8 bases map to TRBD1. The CDR3 consists of 16 residues. With 5 bases clipped from V and 0 bases from J, the junction kept 5 bases outside the gene matches. The germline V gene encodes CDR1 SEHNR and CDR2 FQNEAQ (reference sequence). This chain's CDR3 is CASSTPTGANTGELFF. The CDR3 DNA reads as TGTGCCAGCAGCACTCCGACAGGGGCGAACACCGGGGAGCTGTTTTTT. Full variable domain (missing parts from reference TRBV7-9 and TRBJ2-2): DTGVSQNPRHKITKRGQNVTFRCDPISEHNRLYWYRQTLGQGPEFLTYFQNEAQLEKSRLLSDRFSAERPKGSFSTLEIQRTEQGDSAMYLCASSTPTGANTGELFFGEGSRLTVL.

J is TRBJ1-3 and V is TRBV30; D ambiguous. Germline V gives CDR1 GTSNPN, CDR2 SVGIG (reference sequence). The V end was cut by 4 bases, the J end by 0 bases, with 10 bases between. The CDR3 length is 14 residues. Here the CDR3 DNA reads TGTGCCTGGACCGCGCTCGGCTCTGGAAACACCATATATTTT. This translates into CAWTALGSGNTIYF.

The chain combines TRBV28 with TRBJ1-2; 7 bases fit TRBD1. CDR1 MDHEN and CDR2 SYDVKM come from the germline V gene. The CDR3 runs 14 residues. After removal of 6 bases from V and 0 bases from J, the junction contained 4 bases not matched to a gene. CDR3: CASSPTGTNYGYTF. The CDR3 DNA follows: TGTGCCAGCAGCCCGACAGGGACTAACTATGGCTACACCTTC.

The table lists this clone with a few counts. The rearrangement joins TRBV7-9 to TRBJ2-5; no clear D gene. The CDR3 sequence is 13 residues long. Trimming removed 2 bases at V and 3 bases at J, with 7 bases between. CDR1 and CDR2 (germline): SEHNR, FQNEAQ (reference sequence). CDR3 coding DNA: TGTGCCAGCAGCTTACTGGCAGAAGAGACCCAGTACTTC. Translating it yields CASSLLAEETQYF. Based on the CDR3 plus reference TRBV7-9 and TRBJ2-5, the full variable domain is DTGVSQNPRHKITKRGQNVTFRCDPISEHNRLYWYRQTLGQGPEFLTYFQNEAQLEKSRLLSDRFSAERPKGSFSTLEIQRTEQGDSAMYLCASSLLAEETQYFGPGTRLLVL.

V usage is TRBV29-1 and J usage is TRBJ2-1; 8 bases agree with TRBD1. V lost 0 bases to trimming and J lost 7 bases; unmatched junction nucleotides: 8. This CDR3 has 15 amino acids. In germline, CDR1 is SQVTM, CDR2 ANQGSEA. The CDR3 DNA is TGCAGCGTTGAAGAGACAGGGGATATTGGAAATGAGCAGTTCTTC. Its protein product is CSVEETGDIGNEQFF.

CDR3 protein: CSVHGPGQGANTQYF. CDR3 nucleotide sequence: TGCAGCGTTCATGGACCGGGACAGGGGGCGAATACGCAGTATTTT. The chain links TRBV29-1 to TRBJ2-3, with 12 nucleotides matching TRBD1. With 5 bases clipped from V and 7 bases from J, the junction kept 10 bases outside the gene matches. In germline, CDR1 is SQVTM, CDR2 ANQGSEA. The CDR3 has 15 amino acids.

The chain's CDR3 is CASRGQGTEAFF. DNA for the CDR3: TGTGCCAGCAGGGGCCAGGGCACTGAAGCTTTCTTT. The V gene is TRBV27, the J gene TRBJ1-1, with a weak D call TRBD1 (5 bases). The CDR3 covers 12 residues. Germline V gives CDR1 MNHEY, CDR2 SMNVEV (reference sequence). The V gene lost 6 bases and the J gene lost 4 bases, with 9 bases spanning the gap.